The rows below give T cell receptor beta chains drawn from one sample of a study of beta chain features in type 1 diabetes. Profiling relied on immunoSEQ multiplex PCR, and the TCRdb table lists in-frame clones only, not all of them. The sample records 600,000 or so clones, about an eighth being singletons. Sequencing used naive CD4+ T cells from blood. These receptors were obtained from a man aged 25 to 45 with type 1 diabetes. CDR3s include the opening cysteine and the closing phenylalanine or tryptophan. A D gene is named only where the DNA matches it firmly. Clone size, where shown, is once, few, many, or a class for clones that have expanded.

>.|TRBJ2-7|TRBD1|TRBV9
CASSVSGTGSSYEQYF
TGTGCCAGCAGCGTTTCCGGGACAGGGAGCTCCTACGAGCAGTACTTC
>few|TRBJ2-3|.|TRBV5-4
CASSREQRALTDTQYF
TGTGCCAGCAGCAGAGAACAGCGGGCGCTCACAGATACGCAGTATTTT
>.|TRBJ1-4|.|TRBV15
CATSRDPGVKEKLFF
TGTGCCACCAGCAGAGATCCAGGGGTGAAAGAAAAACTGTTTTTT
>.|TRBJ1-1|TRBD1|TRBV14
CASSQLQGWYAEAFF
TGTGCCAGCAGCCAATTACAGGGGTGGTACGCTGAAGCTTTCTTT
>few|TRBJ2-5|.|TRBV2
CASRGGGQVQETQYF
TGTGCCAGCAGGGGAGGGGGACAGGTCCAAGAGACCCAGTACTTC
>.|TRBJ1-2|.|TRBV2
CASTRQINYGYTF
TGTGCCAGCACCAGACAGATAAACTATGGCTACACCTTC
>few|TRBJ1-5|.|TRBV27
CASSRTFNQPQHF
TGTGCCAGCAGTCGGACCTTCAATCAGCCCCAGCATTTT
>few|TRBJ2-5|.|TRBV5-1
CASSVPQETQYF
TGCGCCAGCAGCGTACCACAAGAGACCCAGTACTTC
>few|TRBJ2-2|.|TRBV9
CASSVDLQNTGELFF
TGTGCCAGCAGCGTAGATCTCCAGAACACCGGGGAGCTGTTTTTT
>few|TRBJ2-3|TRBD2|TRBV6-5
CASSGLAGFTDTQYF
TGTGCCAGCAGTGGTCTAGCGGGGTTCACAGATACGCAGTATTTT
>.|TRBJ2-7|.|TRBV5-1
CASSRTGHMIYEQYF
TGCGCCAGCAGCCGGACGGGACACATGATCTACGAGCAGTACTTC
>.|TRBJ2-2|TRBD1|TRBV18
CASSPRTGGTGELFF
TGTGCCAGCTCACCAAGGACAGGGGGCACCGGGGAGCTGTTTTTT
>.|TRBJ2-1|.|TRBV2
CASSEARKAYNEQFF
TGTGCCAGCAGTGAAGCAAGAAAGGCCTACAATGAGCAGTTCTTC
>.|TRBJ2-4|TRBD2|TRBV4-2
CASSQEGTSGVDGAKNIQYF
TGTGCCAGCAGCCAAGAGGGCACTAGCGGGGTTGATGGGGCCAAAAACATTCAGTACTTC
>few|TRBJ1-1|.|TRBV7-3
CASSLRRQRNTEAFF
TGTGCCAGCAGCCTGAGGCGACAGAGGAACACTGAAGCTTTCTTT
>.|TRBJ1-4|.|TRBV4-2
CASSQGGGGMSEKLFF
TGTGCCAGCAGCCAGGGAGGTGGGGGTATGAGTGAAAAACTGTTTTTT
>few|TRBJ2-1|.|TRBV18
CASSPPGQSSYNEQFF
TGTGCCAGCTCACCACCAGGGCAGAGCTCCTACAATGAGCAGTTCTTC
>few|TRBJ2-6|TRBD2|TRBV11-2
CASSPGRGLVSGANVLTF
TGTGCCAGCAGCCCCGGTCGGGGACTAGTCTCTGGGGCCAACGTCCTGACTTTC
>few|TRBJ1-4|.|TRBV9
CASSVIDQLGEKLFF
TGTGCCAGCAGCGTTATAGATCAGCTGGGGGAAAAACTGTTTTTT
>.|TRBJ1-4|.|TRBV9
CASSGARELNEKLFF
TGTGCCAGCAGCGGGGCCCGGGAGTTAAATGAAAAACTGTTTTTT
>few|TRBJ2-2|TRBD1|TRBV29-1
CSVGGQGYGGELFF
TGCAGCGTTGGGGGACAGGGGTACGGCGGGGAGCTGTTTTTT
>.|TRBJ2-1|.|TRBV7-9
CASSLGGIYNEQFF
TGTGCCAGCAGCTTGGGTGGGATTTACAATGAGCAGTTCTTC
>.|TRBJ2-3|.|TRBV11-3
CASSLDLAGGPSTDTQYF
TGTGCCAGCAGCTTAGATCTGGCCGGGGGGCCGAGCACAGATACGCAGTATTTT
>.|TRBJ2-2|TRBD1|TRBV30
CAWSASQGAIGELFF
TGTGCCTGGAGTGCTTCGCAGGGGGCAATCGGGGAGCTGTTTTTT
>.|TRBJ2-5|TRBD2|TRBV25-1
CASSDTSGDETQYF
TGTGCCAGCAGTGATACTAGCGGGGATGAGACCCAGTACTTC
>.|TRBJ1-5|.|TRBV30
CAWSVGGSNQPQHF
TGTGCCTGGAGTGTAGGTGGCAGCAATCAGCCCCAGCATTTT
>few|TRBJ2-1|.|TRBV27
CASRMTVARGEQFF
TGTGCCAGCCGCATGACAGTGGCCAGGGGTGAGCAGTTCTTC
>many|TRBJ1-4|.|TRBV28
CASSRGWQGGFF
TGTGCCAGCAGTCGTGGTTGGCAGGGTGGGTTTTTT
>.|TRBJ1-3|TRBD1|TRBV30
CAWSTGTGKNTIYF
TGTGCCTGGAGTACCGGGACAGGGAAAAACACCATATATTTT
>few|TRBJ1-6|TRBD1|TRBV14
CASSSTGEYSPLHF
TGTGCCAGCAGCTCGACAGGGGAATATTCACCCCTCCACTTT
>.|TRBJ1-1|.|TRBV9
CASSADPGGTEAFF
TGTGCCAGCAGCGCCGACCCGGGAGGGACTGAAGCTTTCTTT
>.|TRBJ2-5|.|TRBV10-2
CASSPHRGETQYF
TGCGCCAGCAGCCCCCATCGTGGAGAGACCCAGTACTTC
>few|TRBJ1-2|.|TRBV10-3
CATSPQMDGYTF
TGTGCCACGAGTCCCCAGATGGATGGCTACACCTTC